This is a list of T cell receptor beta chains from one sample in a study of shared clonotypes between healthy human individuals. TCRdb's table, derived via immunoSEQ multiplex PCR, lists solely in-frame clones and lacks some. The data show 1.6 million or so clones, around 97% seen once. Sequencing was performed on naive CD4+ T cells sorted from blood. The source of these receptors is a man in his thirties or forties in good health. The CDR3 runs from the conserved cysteine through the conserved F or W. The D gene is left open where the match is weak. Size is omitted from some rows. Given values are once, few, many or a class for expanded clones.

CDR3 protein	CDR3 DNA	clone size	D gene	CDR3 length	V gene	J gene
CASSHGGRQSYEQYF	TGTGCCAGCTCACACGGGGGGAGGCAGTCCTACGAGCAGTACTTC	.	TRBD2	15	TRBV18	TRBJ2-7
CASSTGGGLLYNEQFF	TGTGCCAGCAGCACCGGGGGAGGGCTTCTCTACAATGAGCAGTTCTTC	.	TRBD2	16	TRBV14	TRBJ2-1
CASSFTNTQETQYF	TGCGCCAGCAGCTTTACAAATACTCAAGAGACCCAGTACTTC	.	.	14	TRBV5-1	TRBJ2-5
CASSPLPGYQEKLFF	TGTGCCAGCTCACCCCTTCCAGGGTATCAGGAAAAACTGTTTTTT	.	.	15	TRBV18	TRBJ1-4
CASSNGTGWDTEAFF	TGCGCCAGCAGCAATGGGACAGGGTGGGACACTGAAGCTTTCTTT	.	TRBD1	15	TRBV5-1	TRBJ1-1
CASSEGRLAGGFEQYF	TGTGCCAGCAGTGAAGGGCGACTAGCGGGAGGGTTCGAGCAGTACTTC	.	TRBD2	16	TRBV2	TRBJ2-7
CASIDRGETQYF	TGTGCCAGCATTGACAGGGGGGAGACCCAGTACTTC	.	TRBD1	12	TRBV11-2	TRBJ2-5
CASSLAIFRSDPYEQYF	TGTGCCAGCAGCTTAGCAATCTTTAGATCCGACCCCTACGAGCAGTACTTC	once	.	17	TRBV7-6	TRBJ2-7
CASSLSPGLAYEQYF	TGTGCCAGCAGCCTCTCTCCGGGACTAGCGTACGAGCAGTACTTC	.	TRBD2	15	TRBV11-3	TRBJ2-7
CASSQRVDRVRGYTF	TGCGCCAGCAGCCAAAGGGTGGACAGGGTACGTGGCTACACCTTC	.	TRBD1	15	TRBV4-1	TRBJ1-2
CASRTTGLGGSNQPQHF	TGTGCCAGTAGGACGACAGGGTTGGGTGGTAGCAATCAGCCCCAGCATTTT	.	TRBD1	17	TRBV19	TRBJ1-5
CASSLMGAYGYTF	TGTGCCAGCAGCTTAATGGGAGCTTATGGCTACACCTTC	.	.	13	TRBV7-9	TRBJ1-2
CASPSTLTDRAVYEQYF	TGTGCCAGCCCCTCAACACTCACTGACAGGGCCGTCTACGAGCAGTACTTC	.	TRBD1	17	TRBV18	TRBJ2-7
CASSEEETQYF	TGTGCCAGCAGTGAAGAAGAGACCCAGTACTTC	few	.	11	TRBV2	TRBJ2-5
CASSDWRSQETQYF	TGTGCCAGCAGTGATTGGCGGAGTCAAGAGACCCAGTACTTC	.	.	14	TRBV2	TRBJ2-5
CATSRDVLAGVTIPNEQFF	TGTGCCACCAGCAGAGATGTGCTAGCGGGAGTTACGATCCCCAATGAGCAGTTCTTC	.	TRBD2	19	TRBV15	TRBJ2-1
CASSESASNTIYF	TGTGCCAGCAGTGAATCTGCGTCTAACACCATATATTTT	.	.	13	TRBV25-1	TRBJ1-3
CASSVRQGYGYTF	TGTGCCAGCAGTGTGCGACAGGGATATGGCTACACCTTC	.	TRBD1	13	TRBV2	TRBJ1-2